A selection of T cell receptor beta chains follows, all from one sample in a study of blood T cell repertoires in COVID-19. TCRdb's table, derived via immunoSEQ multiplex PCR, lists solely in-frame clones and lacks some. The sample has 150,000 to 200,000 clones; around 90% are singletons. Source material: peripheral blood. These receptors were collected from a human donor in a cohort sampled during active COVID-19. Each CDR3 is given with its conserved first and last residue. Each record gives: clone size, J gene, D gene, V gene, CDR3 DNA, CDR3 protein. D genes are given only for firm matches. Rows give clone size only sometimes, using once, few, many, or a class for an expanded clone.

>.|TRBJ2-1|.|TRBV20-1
TGCAGTGCTAGTGGGAGCGGGTACTCCTACAATGAGCAGTTCTTC
CSASGSGYSYNEQFF
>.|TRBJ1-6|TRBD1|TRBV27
TGTGCCAGCAGTTTATCGACAGGGGGGGATTCACCCCTCCACTTT
CASSLSTGGDSPLHF
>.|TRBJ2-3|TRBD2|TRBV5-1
TGCGCCAGCAGCTCCCTAGCGGGAGGAGTGGCAGATACGCAGTATTTT
CASSSLAGGVADTQYF
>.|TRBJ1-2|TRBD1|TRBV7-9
TGTGCCACCAGGGAGACAGGGTCGGCTAACTATGGCTACACCTTC
CATRETGSANYGYTF
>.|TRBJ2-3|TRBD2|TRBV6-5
TGTGCCAGCAGTTTTCCCCTAGCGGGAGTGCCAGATACGCAGTATTTT
CASSFPLAGVPDTQYF
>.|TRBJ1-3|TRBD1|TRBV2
TGTGCCAGCAGTGATCAGGACAGGGGCTACACCATATATTTT
CASSDQDRGYTIYF
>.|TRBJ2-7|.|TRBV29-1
TGCAGCATCGCAGGGTCCTCCTACGAGCAGTACTTC
CSIAGSSYEQYF
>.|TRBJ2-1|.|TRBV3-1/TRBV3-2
TGTGCCAGCGAAAGCGGACAGCGTTACAATGAGCAGTTCTTC
CASESGQRYNEQFF
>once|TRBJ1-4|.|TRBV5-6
TGTGCCAGCAGCTTGACGGGCACTGGCGGGGATGAAAAACTGTTTTTT
CASSLTGTGGDEKLFF
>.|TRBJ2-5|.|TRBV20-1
TGCAGTGCTAGAGCGCGGGAGACCCAGTACTTC
CSARARETQYF
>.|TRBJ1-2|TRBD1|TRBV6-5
TGTGCCAACAGCCGGGACAGGGGGCCCTATGGCTACACCTTC
CANSRDRGPYGYTF
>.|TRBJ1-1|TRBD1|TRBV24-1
TGTGCCGCTCAGCCCGGACAGGGGAACACTGAAGCTTTCTTT
CAAQPGQGNTEAFF
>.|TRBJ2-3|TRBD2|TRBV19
TGTGCCAGTAGTTGGACTAGCGGCACAGATACGCAGTATTTT
CASSWTSGTDTQYF
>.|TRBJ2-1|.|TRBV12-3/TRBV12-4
TGTGCCAGCACCAAAGGTGCGGGACATGAGCAGTTCTTC
CASTKGAGHEQFF
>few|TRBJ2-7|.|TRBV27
TGTGCCAGCAGTTTGGCTGGGAACAGGGCCTCGGAGCAGTACTTC
CASSLAGNRASEQYF
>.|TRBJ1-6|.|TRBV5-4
TGTGCCAGCAGCCTATGGACGGGGAATTCACCCCTCCACTTT
CASSLWTGNSPLHF
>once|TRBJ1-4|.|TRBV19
TGTGCCAGTAGTATCTCGGCAGGGGTTAAGGCAACTAATGAAAAACTGTTTTTT
CASSISAGVKATNEKLFF
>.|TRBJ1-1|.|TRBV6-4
TGTGCCAGCAGTGACACAAACAGGGTTTCTCCTATGAACACTGAAGCTTTCTTT
CASSDTNRVSPMNTEAFF
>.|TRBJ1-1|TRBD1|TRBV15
TGTGCCACCACCTCGGGACAGGGGGCCCCAAACACTGAAGCTTTCTTT
CATTSGQGAPNTEAFF
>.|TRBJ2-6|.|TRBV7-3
TGTGCCAGCAGCTTAGAGGTCTCTGGGGCCAACGTCCTGACTTTC
CASSLEVSGANVLTF
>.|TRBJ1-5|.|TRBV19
TGTGCCAGTAGTATACAGGGTCGGCATCAGCCCCAGCATTTT
CASSIQGRHQPQHF
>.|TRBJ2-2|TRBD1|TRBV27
TGTGCCAGCAAAAGACAGGGTGGGACCGGGGAGCTGTTTTTT
CASKRQGGTGELFF
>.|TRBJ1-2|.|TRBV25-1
TGTGCCAGCAGTCGGGGGTCGAACTATGGCTACACCTTC
CASSRGSNYGYTF
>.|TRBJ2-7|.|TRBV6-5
TGTGCCAGCAGACGCGGCCAGGGCTCCTACGAGCAGTACTTC
CASRRGQGSYEQYF
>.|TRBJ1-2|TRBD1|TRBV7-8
TGTGCCAGCAGCACTGGGACAGCAAACTATGGCTACACCTTC
CASSTGTANYGYTF
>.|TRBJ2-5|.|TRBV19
TGTGCCACCAAAGGGGGGGGGTTAGCCACGTCTGGAGAGACCCAGTACTTC
CATKGGGLATSGETQYF
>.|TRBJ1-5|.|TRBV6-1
TGTGCCAGCAGTGAAACACAGGGTAGGCAGCCCCAGCATTTT
CASSETQGRQPQHF
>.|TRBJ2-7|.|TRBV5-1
TGCGCCAGCAGCTTGTCGGGGGACCGGGTCGACGAGCAGTACTTC
CASSLSGDRVDEQYF
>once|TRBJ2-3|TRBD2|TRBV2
TGTGCCAGCAGGGCGCTTCTAGCGGGGGTGGAGGATACGCAGTATTTT
CASRALLAGVEDTQYF
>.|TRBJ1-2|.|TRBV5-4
TGTGCCAGCAGCTCCGGGGGGGGGCCGGACTATGGCTACACCTTC
CASSSGGGPDYGYTF
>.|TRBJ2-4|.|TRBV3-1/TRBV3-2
TGTGCCAGCAGCCAAGGCCCCCAGGGTGGAAACATTCAGTACTTC
CASSQGPQGGNIQYF
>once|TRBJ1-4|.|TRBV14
TGTGCCAGCAGCCGCTTGGGTGGAGGAAAACTGTTTTTT
CASSRLGGGKLFF
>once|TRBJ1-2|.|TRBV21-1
TGTGCCAGCAGCAAATTGGGACAGAAATATGGCTACACCTTC
CASSKLGQKYGYTF
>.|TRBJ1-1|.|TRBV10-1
TGCGCCAGCAGTGAGTCTTCCCGGGCGGGTACTGAAGCTTTCTTT
CASSESSRAGTEAFF
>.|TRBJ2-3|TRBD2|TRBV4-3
TGCGCCAGCAGCCTCCAAGCGGGGGGGCAAGATACGCAGTATTTT
CASSLQAGGQDTQYF
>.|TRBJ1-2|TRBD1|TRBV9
TGTGCCAGCAGCGTAGGACAGGGTATGCCTAACTATGGCTACACCTTC
CASSVGQGMPNYGYTF
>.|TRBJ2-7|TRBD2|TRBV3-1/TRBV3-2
TGTGCCAGCAGCCAAAGCGGGGCCAGGCCGAGTTCCGAGCAGTACTTC
CASSQSGARPSSEQYF
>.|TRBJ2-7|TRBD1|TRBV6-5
TGTGCCAGCATGGGGGACAGGGGTCGGTACGAGCAGTACTTC
CASMGDRGRYEQYF
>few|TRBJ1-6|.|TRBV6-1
TGTGCCAGCAGTGAAGCACAAAGGGGGAATTCACCCCTCCACTTT
CASSEAQRGNSPLHF
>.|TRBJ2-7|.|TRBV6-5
TGTGCCAGCACACAGGGAGGGGCCCCCTACGAGCAGTACTTC
CASTQGGAPYEQYF
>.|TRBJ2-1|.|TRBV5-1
TGCGCCAGCAGCTTGGGGCTAGCTGTTCAGGGGGAGCAGTTCTTC
CASSLGLAVQGEQFF
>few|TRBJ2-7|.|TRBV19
TGTGCCAGTAGTATAGGTGCAGGCACCTACGAGCAGTACTTC
CASSIGAGTYEQYF
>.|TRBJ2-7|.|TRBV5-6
TGTGCCAGCAGCTGGGGCGGGGCTCCCTACGAGCAGTACTTC
CASSWGGAPYEQYF
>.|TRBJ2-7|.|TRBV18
TGTGCCAGCTCCCTTCGAGTTTCGGGGGTCTCCTACGAGCAGTACTTC
CASSLRVSGVSYEQYF
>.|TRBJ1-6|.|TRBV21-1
TGTGCCAGCAGCAACAGAGGGGGGGGTACGGATAATTCACCCCTCCACTTT
CASSNRGGGTDNSPLHF
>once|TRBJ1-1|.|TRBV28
TGTGCCAGCAGTTTAATGAGCGAAGGGGACACTGAAGCTTTCTTT
CASSLMSEGDTEAFF
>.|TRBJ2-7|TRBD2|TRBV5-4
TGTGCCAGCAGCCGAACTCGGCCTAGCGGAGGGGAACAGTACTTC
CASSRTRPSGGEQYF
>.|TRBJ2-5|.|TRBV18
TGTGCCAGCTCACCGAGGAGAACACAAGAGACCCAGTACTTC
CASSPRRTQETQYF
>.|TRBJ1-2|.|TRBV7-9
TGTGCCAGCAGCTTAGCTTGGGGGCAAGGCTACACCTTC
CASSLAWGQGYTF
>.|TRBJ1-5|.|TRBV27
TGTGCCAGCAGTTTAACGGGACAATATAGCAATCAGCCCCAGCATTTT
CASSLTGQYSNQPQHF
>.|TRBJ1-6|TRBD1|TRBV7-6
TGTGCCAGCAGCTTAGTCGGGACAGCTGATTCACCCCTCCACTTT
CASSLVGTADSPLHF
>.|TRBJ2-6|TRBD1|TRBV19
TGTGCCAGTAGCCCCGGGACAGGGCCCTCTGGGGCCAACGTCCTGACTTTC
CASSPGTGPSGANVLTF
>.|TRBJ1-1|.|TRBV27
TGTGCCAGCAGTCAGCCCTTCCGGGGGAGAGGGACTGAAGCTTTCTTT
CASSQPFRGRGTEAFF
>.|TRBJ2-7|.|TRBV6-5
TGTGCCAGTAGCCGCGGAGACGAGCAGTACTTC
CASSRGDEQYF
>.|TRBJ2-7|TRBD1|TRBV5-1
TGCGCCAGCAGCCGGGACAGGCTCGGCGAGCAGTACTTC
CASSRDRLGEQYF
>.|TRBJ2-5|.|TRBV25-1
TGTGCCAGCAGTGAATGGGGGGATCGAGAGACCCAGTACTTC
CASSEWGDRETQYF
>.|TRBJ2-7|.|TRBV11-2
TGTGCCAGCACCCGAGTCCCCCAGGGGAACGAGCAGTACTTC
CASTRVPQGNEQYF
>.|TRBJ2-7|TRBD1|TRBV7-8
TGTGCCAGCAGCTCCCGGACAGGGGCCTACGAGCAGTACTTC
CASSSRTGAYEQYF
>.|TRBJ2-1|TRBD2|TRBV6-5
TGTGCCAGCAAACTCGGACTAGGTCGGGGCAATGAGCAGTTCTTC
CASKLGLGRGNEQFF
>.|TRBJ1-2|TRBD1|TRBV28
TGTGCCAGCAGACGGAACCCCGGGACAGGGGAGGACTATGGCTACACCTTC
CASRRNPGTGEDYGYTF